This passage covers 16 T cell receptor beta chains from one sample sequenced in a study of blood T cell repertoires in COVID-19. Produced via immunoSEQ multiplex PCR; TCRdb's table is partial and in-frame only. The sample holds about 210,000 clones, around nine tenths seen once. The sample taken for sequencing was peripheral blood. All receptors derive from a man aged 35 to 55 with acute or convalescent COVID-19.

The chain is built from TRBV6-5 and TRBJ1-5; 7 bases map to TRBD1. The germline V gene has CDR1 MNHEY and CDR2 SVGAGI. CDR3 length equals 12 residues. V gave up 10 bases and J gave up 2 bases; unmatched junction bases: 2. In DNA form, the CDR3 reads TGTGCCACAGGGACAGGCAATCAGCCCCAGCATTTT. This gives the protein CATGTGNQPQHF.

This clone was detected once. The chain carries TRBV7-3 and TRBJ2-3; D gene ambiguous. The germline V gene encodes CDR1 SGHTA and CDR2 FQGTGA. This CDR3 is 14 amino acids long. Trimming removed 6 bases from V and 8 bases from J, with 18 bases in between. The CDR3 DNA sequence: TGTGCCAGCAGGTCTGGCGGAAGTTCGCCTACGCAGTATTTT. Translated, it gives CASRSGGSSPTQYF.

The chain uses TRBV27 and TRBJ1-4; TRBD1 might be the D (6 bases). The V end lost 3 bases, the J end lost 8 bases, and 16 bases lay between the germline ends. The CDR3 is 15 residues long. CDR1 and CDR2 (germline): MNHEY, SMNVEV (reference sequence). The CDR3 loop reads CASSFSTGSYEKLFF. For the CDR3, the DNA is TGTGCCAGCAGTTTTTCAACAGGGAGCTACGAAAAACTGTTTTTT.

This clone came up once. The chain uses TRBV29-1 and TRBJ2-1, with unresolved D. The germline CDR1 and CDR2 sequences are SQVTM and ANQGSEA. Trimming stripped 7 bases from V and 6 bases from J, with 10 bases between. The CDR3 consists of 11 residues. CDR3 coding DNA: TGCAGCGCGGCCCCTATCAATGAGCAGTTCTTC. It encodes CSAAPINEQFF.

The chain recombines TRBV24-1 with TRBJ2-3; 11 bases fit TRBD2. CDR1 KGHDR and CDR2 SFDVKD come from the germline V gene. This CDR3 contains 15 residues. V gave up 3 bases and J gave up 6 bases; unmatched junction bases: 4. For the CDR3, the DNA is TGTGCCACCAGTGATCTAGCGGGGGGAGCGGATACGCAGTATTTT. It is translated as CATSDLAGGADTQYF.

The J gene is TRBJ1-2, the V gene TRBV5-4, with TRBD1 as a possible D gene (6 bases). Per germline, CDR1 SGHNT and CDR2 YYREEE (reference sequence). Trimming cost V 2 bases and J 7 bases, with 15 bases left between them. This CDR3 comprises 14 residues. This CDR3 is CASSLGAGAVGYTF. The CDR3 region has the DNA TGTGCCAGCAGCTTAGGGGCGGGGGCGGTTGGCTACACCTTC.

This clone showed up just once. The genes are TRBV30 and TRBJ2-5; 8 positions match TRBD2. J was trimmed by 4 bases and V by 3 bases; bases with no gene match: 7. Germline values: CDR1 GTSNPN, CDR2 SVGIG (reference sequence). CDR3 length: 14 amino acids. DNA of the CDR3: TGTGCCTGGAGCAAGGGACTAGGGGGAGAGACCCAGTACTTC. Its protein product is CAWSKGLGGETQYF.

The chain employs TRBV28 and TRBJ2-5; D is unclear. This CDR3 contains 10 residues. V lost 8 bases to trimming and J lost 5 bases, with 6 bases between them. The germline V gene encodes CDR1 MDHEN and CDR2 SYDVKM. The CDR3 DNA is TGTGCCAGCGCCCGGGAGACCCAGTACTTC. Translated: CASARETQYF.

CDR3 sequence reads: CASSRLRGGANVLNTEAFF. Written as DNA, the CDR3 is TGTGCCAGCAGTCGGCTCCGGGGGGGGGCGAACGTCCTGAACACTGAAGCTTTCTTT. The rearrangement uses TRBV6-6 and TRBJ1-1, with D perhaps matching TRBD1 (6 bases). The V end lost 5 bases, the J end lost 0 bases, and 25 bases lay between the germline ends. This CDR3 has 19 amino acids. Germline CDR1 reads MNHNY; CDR2 reads SVGAGI (reference sequence).

The chain couples TRBV2 to TRBJ1-4; the D gene is possibly TRBD1 (5 bases). The ends were cut back, 2 bases at V and 7 bases at J, with 8 bases in the middle. The CDR3 covers 13 residues. The germline CDR1 and CDR2 sequences are SNHLY and FYNNEI. In nucleotides, the CDR3 is TGTGCCAGCAGTGAAAGGGGAACTGAAAAACTGTTTTTT. Residues: CASSERGTEKLFF.

The rearrangement joins TRBV7-2 to TRBJ1-1; maybe TRBD1 (5 bases). This CDR3 is 12 amino acids long. The germline gives CDR1 SGHTA, CDR2 FQGNSA. V lost 1 base, J lost 11 bases, and 11 bases lay in between. In DNA form, the CDR3 reads TGTGCCAGCAGCTTAGGGTTCAGGGATGCTTTCTTT. Translating it yields CASSLGFRDAFF.

The genes are TRBV6-1 and TRBJ1-5; the match to TRBD1 covers 8 bases. CDR3 length: 14 amino acids. Germline V gene lookup returns CDR1 MNHNS and CDR2 SASEGT. V shed 3 bases, J shed 6 bases, and the junction held 4 bases outside the gene matches. CDR3 amino acids: CASSELDRAQPQHF. The DNA for the CDR3 is TGTGCCAGCAGTGAGTTGGACAGGGCTCAGCCCCAGCATTTT.

The genes are TRBV5-1 and TRBJ2-5; 7 positions match TRBD1. CDR3 size: 15 residues. Germline V lookup: CDR1 SGHRS, CDR2 YFSETQ. The J segment lost 1 base and the V segment lost 4 bases, leaving 7 bases of the junction unmatched. The CDR3, as DNA: TGCGCCAGCAGCCCCCAAGGGGGCAGCCAAGAGACCCAGTACTTC. As protein: CASSPQGGSQETQYF.

CDR3: CASSSGQGEGYTF. CDR3 in DNA: TGCGCCAGCAGCTCCGGACAGGGGGAGGGCTACACCTTC. The rearrangement uses TRBV5-1 and TRBJ1-2; 10 nucleotides line up with TRBD1. CDR3 length: 13 residues. The V gene's germline CDR1 is SGHRS and CDR2 YFSETQ. The trim removed 3 bases at V and 8 bases at J, leaving 4 bases unmatched.

The chain is built from TRBV21-1 and TRBJ2-1; the table's TRBD1 call for D was not verified on the DNA. TRBV21-1 counts as a pseudogene. CDR3 size: 14 residues. CDR3 amino acids: CASSSRGRDNEQFF. The DNA for the CDR3 is TGTGCCAGCAGCAGTAGGGGAAGGGACAATGAGCAGTTCTTC.

The chain joins TRBV28 to TRBJ2-7; perhaps TRBD2 as D (5 bases). The CDR3 loop spans 15 amino acids. Germline V gene lookup returns CDR1 MDHEN and CDR2 SYDVKM. V lost 1 base and J lost 7, with 17 bases in between. As DNA, the CDR3 is TGTGCCAGCAGTTTATTTTCCGGGGTCGCTCTAGAGCAGTACTTC. Encoded protein: CASSLFSGVALEQYF.